This T cell receptor (beta chain) was observed in a study of cytomegalovirus exposure and HLA in healthy donors. Germline CDR1 MNHEY, CDR2 SVGAGI. V lost 6 bases to trimming and J lost 7 bases, with 18 bases between them. This CDR3 contains 14 residues. Data came from immunoSEQ multiplex PCR; TCRdb stores just in-frame clones and leaves some out. The repertoire has 120,000 or so clones, 95% to 96% of them found once; the top ten carry about 1.7%. The V gene is TRBV6-5, the J gene TRBJ1-1; D is unclear. Sequenced material: PBMCs. The receptor was derived from a man aged 18 to 29 in good health and CMV-seronegative. The CDR3 loop is CASSRRSRTFEAFF. In DNA, the CDR3 is TGTGCCAGCAGCCGACGGTCCCGGACTTTTGAAGCTTTCTTT.